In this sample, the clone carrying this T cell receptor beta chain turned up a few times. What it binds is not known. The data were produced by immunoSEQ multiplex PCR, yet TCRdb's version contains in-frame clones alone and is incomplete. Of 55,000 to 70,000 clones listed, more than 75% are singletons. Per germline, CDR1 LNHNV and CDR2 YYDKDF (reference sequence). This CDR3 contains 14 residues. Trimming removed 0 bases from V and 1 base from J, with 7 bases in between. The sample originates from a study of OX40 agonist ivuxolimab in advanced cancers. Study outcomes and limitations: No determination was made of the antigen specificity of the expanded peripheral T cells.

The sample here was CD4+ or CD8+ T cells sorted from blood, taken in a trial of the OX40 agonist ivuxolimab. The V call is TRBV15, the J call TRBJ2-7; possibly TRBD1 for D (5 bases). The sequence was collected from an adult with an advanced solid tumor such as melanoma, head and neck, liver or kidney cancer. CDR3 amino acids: CATSRDPGSYEQYF. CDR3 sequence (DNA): TGTGCCACCAGCAGAGATCCAGGGTCCTACGAGCAGTACTTC.